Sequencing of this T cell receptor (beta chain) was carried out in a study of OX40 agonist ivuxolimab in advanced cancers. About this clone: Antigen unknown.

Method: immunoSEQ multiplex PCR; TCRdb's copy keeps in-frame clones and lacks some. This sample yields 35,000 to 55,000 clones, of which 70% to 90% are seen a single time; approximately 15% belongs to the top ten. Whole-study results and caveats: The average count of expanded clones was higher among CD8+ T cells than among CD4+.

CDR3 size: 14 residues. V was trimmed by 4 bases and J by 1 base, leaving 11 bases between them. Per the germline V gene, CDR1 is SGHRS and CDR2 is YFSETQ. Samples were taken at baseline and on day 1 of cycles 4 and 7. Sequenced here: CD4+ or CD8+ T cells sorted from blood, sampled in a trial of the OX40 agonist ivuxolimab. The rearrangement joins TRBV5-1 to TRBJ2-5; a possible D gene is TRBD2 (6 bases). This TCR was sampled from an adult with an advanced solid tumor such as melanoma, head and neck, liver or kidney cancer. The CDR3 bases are TGCGCCAGCAGCGTAGGGACTTCCCAAGAGACCCAGTACTTC. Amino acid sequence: CASSVGTSQETQYF.